Presented here are 22 T cell receptor beta chains from one specimen sequenced in a study of cytomegalovirus exposure and HLA in healthy donors. PCR involved 60 Vbeta and 13 Jbeta primers. Only in-frame clones appear in the TCRdb table, and some are missing; sequencing was by immunoSEQ multiplex PCR. The table lists approximately 150,000 clones. Sequenced: PBMCs. These receptors were taken from a woman between 18 and 29 years old in good health and CMV-seronegative.

V and J are TRBV5-1 and TRBJ1-4; D remains ambiguous. Trimming left V 6 bases short and J 13 bases short, with 16 bases between. Germline CDR1 is SGHRS and CDR2 is YFSETQ. The length of the CDR3 is 12 residues. CDR3 nucleotide sequence: TGCGCCAGCATCCCGGGTGGTAGGAGACTGTTTTTT. Translation gives CASIPGGRRLFF.

V usage is TRBV19 and J usage is TRBJ1-2; perhaps TRBD1 as D (6 bases). Trimming cost V 8 bases and J 6 bases, with 13 bases left between them. Germline V gene sequence: CDR1 LNHDA, CDR2 SQIVND (reference sequence). CDR3 size: 12 residues. CDR3 sequence reads: CASHNRAHGYTF. The CDR3, as DNA: TGTGCCAGTCATAACAGGGCTCATGGCTACACCTTC.

The rearrangement joins TRBV5-4 to TRBJ2-3; TRBD1 agrees at 7 bases. Germline V lookup: CDR1 SGHNT, CDR2 YYREEE (reference sequence). This CDR3 has 17 amino acids. Trimming took 3 bases from V and 1 from J; bases not matched to a gene: 11. The CDR3 coding sequence is TGTGCCAGCAGCTCGGGACAGCCCGTCCTCGGCACAGATACGCAGTATTTT. It translates to CASSSGQPVLGTDTQYF.

The rearrangement joins TRBV4-2 to TRBJ2-7, with 12 nucleotides matching TRBD2. The J segment lost 1 base and the V segment lost 0 bases, leaving 4 bases of the junction unmatched. The CDR3 is 17 amino acids. The germline V gene has CDR1 LGHNA and CDR2 YNFKEQ. The DNA of the CDR3 is TGTGCCAGCAGCCAAGAAATAGGACTAGCGGGGTCCTACGAGCAGTACTTC. This sequence encodes CASSQEIGLAGSYEQYF.

This sequence joins TRBV5-1 and TRBJ1-2; 8 bases are shared with TRBD1. Germline V lookup: CDR1 SGHRS, CDR2 YFSETQ. This CDR3 is 10 amino acids long. Unmatched junction bases numbered 2, after V lost 4 bases and J lost 12 bases. The CDR3 is CASSPDRDTF. For the CDR3, the DNA is TGCGCCAGCAGCCCGGACAGGGACACCTTC. The entire variable domain, with the rest obtained from reference TRBV5-1 and TRBJ1-2, is as follows: KAGVTQTPRYLIKTRGQQVTLSCSPISGHRSVSWYQQTPGQGLQFLFEYFSETQRNKGNFPGRFSGRQFSNSRSEMNVSTLELGDSALYLCASSPDRDTFGSGTRLTVV.

V usage is TRBV19 and J usage is TRBJ1-1, with 7 positions matching TRBD1. V lost 7 bases to trimming and J lost 7 bases; unmatched junction nucleotides: 12. The CDR3 totals 14 residues. From germline, CDR1 is LNHDA and CDR2 SQIVND (reference sequence). The CDR3 sequence: CASTRRTGTDEAFF. In DNA, the CDR3 is TGTGCCAGTACCCGAAGGACTGGGACAGATGAAGCTTTCTTT. Full variable domain (rest looked up from reference TRBV19 and TRBJ1-1): DGGITQSPKYLFRKEGQNVTLSCEQNLNHDAMYWYRQDPGQGLRLIYYSQIVNDFQKGDIAEGYSVSREKKESFPLTVTSAQKNPTAFYLCASTRRTGTDEAFFGQGTRLTVV.

This sequence joins TRBV27 and TRBJ2-7, with 9 nucleotides matching TRBD1. The CDR3 is 14 residues long. Germline CDR1 reads MNHEY; CDR2 reads SMNVEV (reference sequence). V was clipped by 3 bases and J by 5 bases; unmatched bases: 5. CDR3 DNA sequence: TGTGCCAGCAGTTTGGGGGGACAGGGCCACGAGCAGTACGTC. It encodes CASSLGGQGHEQYV.

This chain joins TRBV30 and TRBJ2-5, with TRBD2 identical over 13 bases. CDR1 and CDR2 from the germline V gene are GTSNPN and SVGIG (reference sequence). The ends lost 0 bases at V and 5 bases at J; junction bases unmatched: 12. The CDR3 is 18 residues long. In DNA, the CDR3 is TGTGCCTGGAGTGTATGGCGGACTAGCGGGAGTGGGCGGGAGACCCAGTACTTC. Translation gives CAWSVWRTSGSGRETQYF.

J is TRBJ2-7 and V is TRBV5-5, with D hard to call. CDR3 length: 12 amino acids. Trimming pared 0 bases from V and 6 bases from J, leaving 7 bases between. Germline CDR1 SGHKS, CDR2 YYEKEE (reference sequence). CDR3 protein: CASSLVLSEQYF. The CDR3 DNA sequence: TGTGCCAGCAGCTTGGTTCTTAGCGAGCAGTACTTC.

V is TRBV4-1 and J is TRBJ1-2; TRBD1 is a possible D gene (6 bases). The V gene lost 2 bases and the J gene lost 4 bases, with 20 bases spanning the gap. CDR1 and CDR2 (germline): MGHRA, YSYEKL. This CDR3 comprises 17 residues. In nucleotides, the CDR3 is TGCGCCAGCAGCCAAATTTTCAGGGGCGCCCCACTCTATGGCTACACCTTC. Translation gives CASSQIFRGAPLYGYTF.

The rearrangement links TRBV28 to TRBJ2-2; D ambiguous. V was clipped by 3 bases and J by 6 bases, with 5 bases between them. CDR1 and CDR2 from the germline V gene are MDHEN and SYDVKM. This CDR3 comprises 12 residues. The CDR3 is CASSFLSGELFF. DNA for the CDR3: TGTGCCAGCAGTTTTCTCTCCGGGGAGCTGTTTTTT. Full variable domain (outside the CDR3, taken from reference TRBV28 and TRBJ2-2): DVKVTQSSRYLVKRTGEKVFLECVQDMDHENMFWYRQDPGLGLRLIYFSYDVKMKEKGDIPEGYSVSREKKERFSLILESASTNQTSMYLCASSFLSGELFFGEGSRLTVL.

The chain has TRBV5-1 and TRBJ2-1, with 8 bases identical to TRBD1. The ends lost 4 bases at V and 3 bases at J; junction bases unmatched: 3. The CDR3 length is 14 residues. Germline V CDR1 and CDR2: SGHRS, YFSETQ. The CDR3 DNA follows: TGCGCCAGCAGCCCAGGACAGGGCTACAATGAGCAGTTCTTC. Translating gives CASSPGQGYNEQFF.

V usage is TRBV27 and J usage is TRBJ2-7; 10 nucleotides agree with TRBD2. CDR1 and CDR2 from the germline V gene are MNHEY and SMNVEV (reference sequence). This CDR3 spans 17 amino acids. Trimming removed 5 bases from V and 5 bases from J; junction bases left unmatched: 15. CDR3 sequence reads: CASSPHLASGSNHEQYV. The CDR3 region has the DNA TGTGCCAGCAGTCCCCACCTGGCTAGCGGGAGTAACCACGAGCAGTACGTC.

The J gene is TRBJ2-7, the V gene TRBV7-7, with D possibly matching TRBD2 (6 bases). The CDR3 is made up of 14 amino acids. CDR1 SSHAT and CDR2 FNYEAQ come from the germline V gene (reference sequence). Deletions cut 5 bases from V and 6 bases from J, with 17 bases between. DNA for the CDR3: TGTGCCAGCAGCACGGACGGGAGTAAATTCGAGCAGTACTTC. This sequence encodes CASSTDGSKFEQYF.

This chain links TRBV9 with TRBJ1-3, with D perhaps matching TRBD1 (5 bases). The CDR3 totals 14 residues. Germline CDR1 and CDR2: SGDLS and YYNGEE. The ends were cut back, 0 bases at V and 4 bases at J, with 8 bases in the middle. The CDR3 region has the DNA TGTGCCAGCAGCGTAGAAGGGGAAGGAAACACCATATATTTT. Translated, it gives CASSVEGEGNTIYF.

The chain couples TRBV5-6 to TRBJ1-4; 10 bases are a match to TRBD1. The CDR3 is 16 amino acids. Per the germline V gene, CDR1 is SGHDT and CDR2 is YYEEEE. With V trimmed by 2 bases and J by 7 bases, 8 bases remained unmatched. Here the CDR3 reads CASSFRTGTGAEKLFF. CDR3 DNA sequence: TGTGCCAGCAGCTTTCGGACCGGGACAGGGGCTGAAAAACTGTTTTTT.

V and J are TRBV5-4 and TRBJ1-2; D not certain. The CDR3 length is 15 residues. V was cut by 4 bases and J by 0 bases, with 13 bases left in between. Germline loops: CDR1 SGHNT, CDR2 YYREEE (reference sequence). The CDR3: CASSPSTYTNYGYTF. In DNA form, the CDR3 reads TGTGCCAGCAGCCCTAGTACGTACACTAACTATGGCTACACCTTC.

The chain links TRBV6-5 to TRBJ2-5, with 13 nucleotides matching TRBD2. Matching the DNA end better, TRBJ2-7 makes the J call doubtful. This CDR3 region has 15 residues. CDR1 and CDR2 from the germline V gene are MNHEY and SVGAGI. The CDR3 nucleotides read TGTGCCAGCAGCGTACTAGCGGGAGGGCCCCACGAGCAGTACTTC. Translating it yields CASSVLAGGPHEQYF.

The chain employs TRBV5-8 and TRBJ1-2; 8 bases are shared with TRBD1. Germline V gene data show CDR1 as SGHTS and CDR2 as YDEGEE. This CDR3 is 15 amino acids long. The J segment lost 3 bases and the V segment lost 4 bases, leaving 8 bases of the junction unmatched. The CDR3 coding sequence is TGTGCCAGCAGCCCCGGACAGGGAGTAGACTATGGCTACACCTTC. It yields the protein CASSPGQGVDYGYTF.

The V gene is TRBV7-3, the J gene TRBJ2-2; tentatively, D is TRBD1 (5 bases). This CDR3 region has 16 residues. V lost 1 base and J 6 bases, leaving 15 bases between the germline ends. Germline V gene lookup returns CDR1 SGHTA and CDR2 FQGTGA. CDR3 sequence (DNA): TGTGCCAGCAGCTTAATTGCGCAGGGCGGATCCGGGGAGCTGTTTTTT. Translating it yields CASSLIAQGGSGELFF.

The chain links TRBV7-2 to TRBJ2-1, with no clear D. The CDR3 length is 11 residues. The germline gives CDR1 SGHTA, CDR2 FQGNSA. The germline V and J ends were trimmed by 3 bases and 10 bases, with 7 bases remaining between them. In nucleotides, the CDR3 is TGTGCCAGCAGCTTTGGGCCCGAGCAGTTCTTC. Its protein product is CASSFGPEQFF. The full variable domain, completed using reference TRBV7-2 and TRBJ2-1, is GAGVSQSPSNKVTEKGKDVELRCDPISGHTALYWYRQSLGQGLEFLIYFQGNSAPDKSGLPSDRFSAERTGGSVSTLTIQRTQQEDSAVYLCASSFGPEQFFGPGTRLTVL.

This chain links TRBV11-3 with TRBJ1-1, with no clear D. Germline values: CDR1 SGHNT, CDR2 YENEEA. There are 11 residues in the CDR3. Trimming took off 2 bases at V and 11 bases at J, with 9 bases between the two ends. The CDR3 coding sequence is TGTGCCAGCAGCTTACTAGGTGAGGCTTTCTTT. This encodes CASSLLGEAFF.